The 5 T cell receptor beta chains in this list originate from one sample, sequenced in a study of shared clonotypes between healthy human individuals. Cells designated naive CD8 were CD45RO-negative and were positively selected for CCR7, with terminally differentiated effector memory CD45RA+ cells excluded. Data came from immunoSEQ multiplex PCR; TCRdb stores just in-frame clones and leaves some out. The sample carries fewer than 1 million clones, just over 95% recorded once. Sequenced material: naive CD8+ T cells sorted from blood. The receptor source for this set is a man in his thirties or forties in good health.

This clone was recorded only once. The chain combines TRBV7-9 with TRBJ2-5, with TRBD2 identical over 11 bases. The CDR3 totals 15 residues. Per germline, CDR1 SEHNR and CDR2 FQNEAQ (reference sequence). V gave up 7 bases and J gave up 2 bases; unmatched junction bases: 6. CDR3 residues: CASILAGGYQETQYF. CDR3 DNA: TGTGCCAGCATTCTAGCGGGAGGCTATCAAGAGACCCAGTACTTC. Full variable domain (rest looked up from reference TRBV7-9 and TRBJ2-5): DTGVSQNPRHKITKRGQNVTFRCDPISEHNRLYWYRQTLGQGPEFLTYFQNEAQLEKSRLLSDRFSAERPKGSFSTLEIQRTEQGDSAMYLCASILAGGYQETQYFGPGTRLLVL.

The CDR3 loop reads CSVEGTGVDNEQFF. The CDR3 DNA sequence: TGCAGCGTTGAAGGGACAGGGGTGGACAATGAGCAGTTCTTC. The chain is built from TRBV29-1 and TRBJ2-1, with TRBD1 matching over 9 bases. Germline V gives CDR1 SQVTM, CDR2 ANQGSEA. CDR3 length: 14 amino acids. The junction had 3 bases not matched to a gene; V was cut back by 1 base and J by 5 bases.

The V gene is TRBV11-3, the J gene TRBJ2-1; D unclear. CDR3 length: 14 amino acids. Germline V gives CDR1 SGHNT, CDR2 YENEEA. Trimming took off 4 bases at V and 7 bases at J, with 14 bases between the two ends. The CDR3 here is CASSSPISPNEQFF. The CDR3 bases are TGTGCCAGCAGCTCCCCCATTTCGCCTAATGAGCAGTTCTTC. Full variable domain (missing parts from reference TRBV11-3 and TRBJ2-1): EAGVVQSPRYKIIEKKQPVAFWCNPISGHNTLYWYLQNLGQGPELLIRYENEEAVDDSQLPKDRFSAERLKGVDSTLKIQPAELGDSAVYLCASSSPISPNEQFFGPGTRLTVL.

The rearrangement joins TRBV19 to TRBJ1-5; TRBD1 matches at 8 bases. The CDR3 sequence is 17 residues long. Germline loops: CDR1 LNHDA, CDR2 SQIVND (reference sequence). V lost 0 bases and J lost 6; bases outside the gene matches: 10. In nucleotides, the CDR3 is TGTGCCAGTAGTATAGATCGGAGTCAGGGGGCCCCTCAGCCCCAGCATTTT. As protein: CASSIDRSQGAPQPQHF.

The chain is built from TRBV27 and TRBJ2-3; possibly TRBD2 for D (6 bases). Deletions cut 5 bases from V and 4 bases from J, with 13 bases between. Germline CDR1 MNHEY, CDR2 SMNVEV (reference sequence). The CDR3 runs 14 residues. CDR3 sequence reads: CASSPTGDPDTQYF. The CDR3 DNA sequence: TGTGCCAGCAGTCCCACGGGAGATCCAGATACGCAGTATTTT.